The T cell receptor beta chain under discussion was sequenced for a study of blood T cell repertoires in COVID-19. Study summary: Specimens from acute and convalescent COVID-19 originated in the United States, Italy and Spain. Nucleic acid was either cDNA or gDNA, and it came from T cells, B-cell-depleted T cells, or PBMCs.

In the original processing: Scientists estimated how many nucleated cells there were by amplifying reference gene primers. This table comes from immunoSEQ multiplex PCR, and its TCRdb copy is limited to in-frame clones, with some not included. The D gene and trimming were derived from the DNA, and the V and J assignments and clone size from that table. In the table there are 150,000 to 200,000 clones, over 75% of which are singletons. This clone was counted between two and nine times. The CDR3 totals 13 residues. Germline loops: CDR1 SGDLS, CDR2 YYNGEE. With 7 bases removed from V and 1 base from J, the gap between germline ends came to 9 bases.

Sequenced input: peripheral blood. This rearrangement joins TRBV9 to TRBJ1-3, with D perhaps matching TRBD1 (5 bases). This clonotype was sampled from a person aged 70 to 80 with COVID-19, enrolled during active disease. The CDR3 is CASQGSSGNTIYF. The CDR3 DNA is TGTGCCAGCCAGGGATCATCTGGAAACACCATATATTTT.